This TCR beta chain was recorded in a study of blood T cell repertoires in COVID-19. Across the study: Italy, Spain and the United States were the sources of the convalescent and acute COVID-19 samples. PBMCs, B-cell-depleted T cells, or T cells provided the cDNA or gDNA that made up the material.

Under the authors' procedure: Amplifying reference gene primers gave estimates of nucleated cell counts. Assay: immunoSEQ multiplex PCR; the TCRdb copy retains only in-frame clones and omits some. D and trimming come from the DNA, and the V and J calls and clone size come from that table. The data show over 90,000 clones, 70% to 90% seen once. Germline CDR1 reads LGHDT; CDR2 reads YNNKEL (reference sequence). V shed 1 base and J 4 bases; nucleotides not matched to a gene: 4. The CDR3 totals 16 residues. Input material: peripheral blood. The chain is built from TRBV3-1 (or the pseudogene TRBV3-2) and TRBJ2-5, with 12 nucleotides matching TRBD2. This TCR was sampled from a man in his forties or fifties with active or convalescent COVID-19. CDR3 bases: TGTGCCAGCAGCCAAGGGGCTAGCGGGGGGGGAGAGACCCAGTACTTC. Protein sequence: CASSQGASGGGETQYF.